The clone carrying this T cell receptor (beta chain) was seen more than once but under ten times. Its antigen is still unknown. The sample is drawn from a study of T-cell memory formation after mild COVID-19. General study findings and limits: The CD4+ clones that contracted clustered mainly within CM and EM, and the CD8+ clones concentrated in EMRA. Among clones peaking at day 37 in the second wave, SARS-CoV-2 specificity remained unconfirmed. Cross-reactive memory appears to have joined, as suggested by some responding clones showing up in pre-infection memory.

V lost 2 bases, J lost 3 bases, and 7 bases stayed unmatched. From germline, CDR1 is LGHNA and CDR2 YSLEER. The CDR3 is made up of 16 amino acids. One entry per CDR3 protein results from TCRdb running MiXCR on the 5' RACE reads. This table has under 300,000 distinct CDR3 sequences, under 20% appearing once. V and J are TRBV4-3 and TRBJ2-1, with 7 bases matching TRBD2. The TCR sequence derives from a man between 18 and 29 years old who had mild COVID-19 (a few samples of this study predate the infection). Cell type and time point are not known. The sample was PBMCs or a T cell subset sorted from them (not recorded which). CDR3 in DNA: TGCGCCAGCAGCCAAATCCGGACTAGGGGCTACAATGAGCAGTTCTTC. This translates into CASSQIRTRGYNEQFF.